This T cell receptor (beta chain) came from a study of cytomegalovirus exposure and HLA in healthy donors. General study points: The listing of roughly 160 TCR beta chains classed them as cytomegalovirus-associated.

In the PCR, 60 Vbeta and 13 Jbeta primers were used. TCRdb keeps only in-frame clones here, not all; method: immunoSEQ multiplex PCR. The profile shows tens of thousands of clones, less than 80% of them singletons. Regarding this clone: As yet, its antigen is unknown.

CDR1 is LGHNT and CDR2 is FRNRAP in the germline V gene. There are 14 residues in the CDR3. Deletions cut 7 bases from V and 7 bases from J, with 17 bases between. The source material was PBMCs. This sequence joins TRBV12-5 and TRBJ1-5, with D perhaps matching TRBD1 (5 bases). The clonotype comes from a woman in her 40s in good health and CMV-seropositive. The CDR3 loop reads CASAKDILGQPQHF. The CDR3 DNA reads TGTGCTAGTGCCAAGGACATCCTGGGACAGCCCCAGCATTTT.